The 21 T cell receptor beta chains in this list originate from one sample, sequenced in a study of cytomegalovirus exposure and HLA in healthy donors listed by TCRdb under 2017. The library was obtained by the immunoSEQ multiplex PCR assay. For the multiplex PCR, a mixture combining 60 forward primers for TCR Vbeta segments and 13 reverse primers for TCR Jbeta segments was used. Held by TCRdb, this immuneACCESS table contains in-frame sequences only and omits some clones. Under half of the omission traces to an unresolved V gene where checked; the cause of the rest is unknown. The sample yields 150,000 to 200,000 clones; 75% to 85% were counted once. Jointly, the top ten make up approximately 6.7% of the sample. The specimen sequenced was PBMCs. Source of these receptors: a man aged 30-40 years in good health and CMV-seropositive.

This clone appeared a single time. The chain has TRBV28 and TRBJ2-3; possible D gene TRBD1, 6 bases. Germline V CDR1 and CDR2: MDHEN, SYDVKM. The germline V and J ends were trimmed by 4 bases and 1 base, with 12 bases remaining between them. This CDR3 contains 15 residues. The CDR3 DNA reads TGTGCCAGCAGTTCTTGGGGGCAGGGCACAGATACGCAGTATTTT. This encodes CASSSWGQGTDTQYF.

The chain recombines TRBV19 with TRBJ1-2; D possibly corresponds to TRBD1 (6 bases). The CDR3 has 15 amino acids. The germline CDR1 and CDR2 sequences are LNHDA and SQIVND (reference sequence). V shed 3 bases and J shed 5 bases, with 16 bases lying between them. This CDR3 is CASSISRDITYGYTF. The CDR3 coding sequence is TGTGCCAGTAGTATCAGCCGGGACATAACGTATGGCTACACCTTC.

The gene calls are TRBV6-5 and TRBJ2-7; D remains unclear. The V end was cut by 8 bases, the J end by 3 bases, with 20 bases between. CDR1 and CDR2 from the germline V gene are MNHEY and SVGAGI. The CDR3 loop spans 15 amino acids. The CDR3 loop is CASARGADRHYEQYF. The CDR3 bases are TGTGCCAGCGCAAGAGGAGCCGACCGTCACTACGAGCAGTACTTC.

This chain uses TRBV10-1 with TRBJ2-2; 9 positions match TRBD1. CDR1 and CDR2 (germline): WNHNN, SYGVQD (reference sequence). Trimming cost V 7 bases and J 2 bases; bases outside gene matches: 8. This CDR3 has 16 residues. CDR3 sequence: CASTEGQGPNTGELFF. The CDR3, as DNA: TGCGCCAGCACCGAGGGACAGGGCCCCAACACCGGGGAGCTGTTTTTT.

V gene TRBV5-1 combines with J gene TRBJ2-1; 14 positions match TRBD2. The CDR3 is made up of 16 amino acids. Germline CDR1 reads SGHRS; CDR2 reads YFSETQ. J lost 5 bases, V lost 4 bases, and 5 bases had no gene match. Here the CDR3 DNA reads TGCGCCAGCAGCGAAGGGACTAGCGGGAGTAACAATGAGCAGTTCTTC. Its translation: CASSEGTSGSNNEQFF.

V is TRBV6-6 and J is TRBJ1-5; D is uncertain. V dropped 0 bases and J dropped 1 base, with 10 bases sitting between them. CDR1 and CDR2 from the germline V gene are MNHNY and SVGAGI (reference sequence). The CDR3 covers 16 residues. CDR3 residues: CASSYSIGRSNQPQHF. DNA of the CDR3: TGTGCCAGCAGTTACTCGATTGGCAGAAGCAATCAGCCCCAGCATTTT.

CDR3 residues: CASSPRGTWNDEQFF. Written as DNA, the CDR3 is TGTGCCAGCAGCCCCAGGGGGACATGGAACGATGAGCAGTTCTTC. This sequence joins TRBV6-5 and TRBJ2-1; 7 bases map to TRBD1. The trim removed 6 bases at V and 8 bases at J, leaving 13 bases unmatched. Per germline, CDR1 MNHEY and CDR2 SVGAGI. The CDR3 covers 15 residues.

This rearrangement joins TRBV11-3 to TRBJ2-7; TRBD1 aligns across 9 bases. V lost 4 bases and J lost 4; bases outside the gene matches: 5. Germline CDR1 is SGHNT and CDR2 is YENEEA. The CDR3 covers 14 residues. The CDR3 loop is CASSSQDRGYEQYF. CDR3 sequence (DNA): TGTGCCAGCAGCTCCCAGGACAGGGGATACGAGCAGTACTTC.

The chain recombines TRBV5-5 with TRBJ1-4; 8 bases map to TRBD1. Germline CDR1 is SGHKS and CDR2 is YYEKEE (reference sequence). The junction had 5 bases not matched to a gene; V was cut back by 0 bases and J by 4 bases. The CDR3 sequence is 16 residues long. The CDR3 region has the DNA TGTGCCAGCAGCTTGGCCAGGGGGCTGCATAATGAAAAACTGTTTTTT. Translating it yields CASSLARGLHNEKLFF.

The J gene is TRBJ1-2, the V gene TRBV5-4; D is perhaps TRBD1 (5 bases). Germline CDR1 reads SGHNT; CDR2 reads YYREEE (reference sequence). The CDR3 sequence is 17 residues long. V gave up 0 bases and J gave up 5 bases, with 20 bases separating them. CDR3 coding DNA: TGTGCCAGCAGCTTGGCCCCCGCAGGGTCTCCCCTGTATGGCTACACCTTC. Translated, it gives CASSLAPAGSPLYGYTF. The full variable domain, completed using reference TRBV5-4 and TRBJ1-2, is ETGVTQSPTHLIKTRGQQVTLRCSSQSGHNTVSWYQQALGQGPQFIFQYYREEENGRGNFPPRFSGLQFPNYSSELNVNALELDDSALYLCASSLAPAGSPLYGYTFGSGTRLTVV.

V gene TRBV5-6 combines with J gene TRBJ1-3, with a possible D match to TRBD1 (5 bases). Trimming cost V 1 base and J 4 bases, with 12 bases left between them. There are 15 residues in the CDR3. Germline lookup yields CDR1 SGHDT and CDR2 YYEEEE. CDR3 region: CASSLTLGGGNTIYF. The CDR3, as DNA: TGTGCCAGCAGCTTGACACTTGGGGGGGGAAACACCATATATTTT. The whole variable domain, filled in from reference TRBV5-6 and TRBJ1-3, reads DAGVTQSPTHLIKTRGQQVTLRCSPKSGHDTVSWYQQALGQGPQFIFQYYEEEERQRGNFPDRFSGHQFPNYSSELNVNALLLGDSALYLCASSLTLGGGNTIYFGEGSWLTVV.

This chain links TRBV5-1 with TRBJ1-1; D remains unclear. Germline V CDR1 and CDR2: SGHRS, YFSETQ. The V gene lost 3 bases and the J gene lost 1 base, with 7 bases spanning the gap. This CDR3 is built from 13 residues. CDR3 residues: CASSSGPNTEAFF. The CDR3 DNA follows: TGCGCCAGCAGCTCGGGTCCGAACACTGAAGCTTTCTTT.

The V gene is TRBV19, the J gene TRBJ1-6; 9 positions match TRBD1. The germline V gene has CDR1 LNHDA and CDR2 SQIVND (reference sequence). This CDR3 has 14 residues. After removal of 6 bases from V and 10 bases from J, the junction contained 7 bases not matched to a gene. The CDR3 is CASRRTGAQSPLHF. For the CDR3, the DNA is TGTGCCAGTAGGAGGACAGGGGCTCAATCACCCCTCCACTTT.

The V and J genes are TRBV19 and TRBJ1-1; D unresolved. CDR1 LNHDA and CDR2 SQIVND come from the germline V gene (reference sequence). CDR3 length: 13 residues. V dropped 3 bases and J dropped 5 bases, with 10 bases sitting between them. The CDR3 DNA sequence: TGTGCCAGTAGTATTTCACGAGGAACTGAAGCTTTCTTT. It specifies CASSISRGTEAFF. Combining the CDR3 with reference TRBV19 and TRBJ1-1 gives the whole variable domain DGGITQSPKYLFRKEGQNVTLSCEQNLNHDAMYWYRQDPGQGLRLIYYSQIVNDFQKGDIAEGYSVSREKKESFPLTVTSAQKNPTAFYLCASSISRGTEAFFGQGTRLTVV.

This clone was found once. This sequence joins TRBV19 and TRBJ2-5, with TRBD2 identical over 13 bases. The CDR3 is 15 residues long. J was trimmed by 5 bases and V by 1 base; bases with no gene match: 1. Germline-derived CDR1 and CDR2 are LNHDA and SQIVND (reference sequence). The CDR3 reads CASSIGTSGSETQYF. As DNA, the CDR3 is TGTGCCAGTAGTATAGGGACTAGCGGGAGTGAGACCCAGTACTTC.

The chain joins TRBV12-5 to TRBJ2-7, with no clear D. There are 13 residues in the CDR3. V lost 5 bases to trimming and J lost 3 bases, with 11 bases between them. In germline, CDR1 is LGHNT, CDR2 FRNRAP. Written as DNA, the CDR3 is TGTGCTAGTGGTCCAGACATGGACTACGAGCAGTACTTC. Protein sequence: CASGPDMDYEQYF.

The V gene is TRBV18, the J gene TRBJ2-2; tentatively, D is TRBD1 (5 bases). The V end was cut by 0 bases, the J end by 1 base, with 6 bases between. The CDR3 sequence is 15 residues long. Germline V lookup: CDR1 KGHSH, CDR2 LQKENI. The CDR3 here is CASSPPGQNTGELFF. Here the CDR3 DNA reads TGTGCCAGCTCACCACCGGGGCAGAACACCGGGGAGCTGTTTTTT.

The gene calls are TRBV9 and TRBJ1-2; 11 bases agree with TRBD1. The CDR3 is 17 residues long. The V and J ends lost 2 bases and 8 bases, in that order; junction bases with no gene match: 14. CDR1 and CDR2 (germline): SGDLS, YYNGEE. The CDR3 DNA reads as TGTGCCAGCAGCGTTGGGACAGGGGGTATCTTTACGTCCGGCTACACCTTC. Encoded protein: CASSVGTGGIFTSGYTF.

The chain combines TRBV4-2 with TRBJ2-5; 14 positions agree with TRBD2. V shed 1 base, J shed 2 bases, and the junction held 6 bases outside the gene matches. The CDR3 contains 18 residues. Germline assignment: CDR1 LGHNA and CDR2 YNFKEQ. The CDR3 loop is CASSQGGTSGGLQETQYF. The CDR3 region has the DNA TGTGCCAGCAGCCAAGGGGGGACTAGCGGGGGTCTTCAAGAGACCCAGTACTTC.

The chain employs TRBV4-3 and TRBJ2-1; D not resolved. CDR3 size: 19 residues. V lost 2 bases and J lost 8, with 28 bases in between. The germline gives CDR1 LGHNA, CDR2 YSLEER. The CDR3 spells CASSQYRQNHKVRLDEQFF. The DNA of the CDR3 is TGCGCCAGCAGCCAATATCGGCAGAACCATAAGGTTAGACTCGATGAGCAGTTCTTC.

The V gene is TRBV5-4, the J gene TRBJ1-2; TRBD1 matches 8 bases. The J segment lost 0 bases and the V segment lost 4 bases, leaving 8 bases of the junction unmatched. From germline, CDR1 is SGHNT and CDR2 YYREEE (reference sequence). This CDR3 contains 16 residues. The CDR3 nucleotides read TGTGCCAGCAGCGAGGGACAGGAGCGGGCTAACTATGGCTACACCTTC. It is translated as CASSEGQERANYGYTF.